Sequencing of this TCR beta chain was carried out in a study of blood T cell repertoires in COVID-19. Study context: The United States, Italy and Spain provided the acute and convalescent COVID-19 samples. PBMCs, B-cell-depleted T cells, or T cells were the source of the cDNA or gDNA that made up the material.

In the source study's methods: Amplification of reference gene primers provided the estimated nucleated cell counts. Profiled with immunoSEQ multiplex PCR; TCRdb holds only in-frame clones, not every one. V and J calls and clone size are copied from that table; D and trimming were computed from the DNA. The sample has 150,000 to 200,000 clones, about 88% seen once; the top ten hold 0.99%. This clone has only one observation. This CDR3 has 15 amino acids. Sequencing input: peripheral blood. V is TRBV12-1 and J is TRBJ2-2; the table's D call of TRBD1 was not tested on the DNA. TRBV12-1 is a pseudogene segment. The receptor's source is a man younger than 35 with acute or convalescent COVID-19. CDR3 bases: TGTGCTCGGAGGAGGACAGGGGGCAACACCGGGGAGCTGTTTTTT. It codes for CARRRTGGNTGELFF.